The TCR beta chain under discussion was sequenced for a study of blood T cell repertoires in COVID-19. Germline V gives CDR1 LGHDT, CDR2 YNNKEL (reference sequence). CDR3 size: 15 residues. Germline trimming cut 2 bases from V and 5 bases from J; bases unmatched to any gene: 6. Original data processing: Amplification of reference gene primers was used by the study to estimate nucleated cell counts. Here immunoSEQ multiplex PCR was the method, and the copy in TCRdb shows in-frame clones only, minus some. That table gives V, J and clone size, and the DNA gave D and trimming. The sample shows under 350,000 clones, around nine tenths of them seen only once.

Sequences were obtained from peripheral blood. The receptor was isolated from a middle-aged man with acute or convalescent COVID-19. The chain carries TRBV3-1 (or the pseudogene TRBV3-2) and TRBJ1-1, with 9 bases aligning to TRBD1. In DNA form, the CDR3 reads TGTGCCAGCAGCCAAAATCACAGGGGGCAAACTGAAGCTTTCTTT. Encoded protein: CASSQNHRGQTEAFF.